One T cell receptor (beta chain) is described in this entry. Antigen specificity is unknown. This record comes from a study of shared clonotypes between healthy human individuals. Findings of the study overall: Larger estimated richness was generally seen in naive subsets than in memory subsets.

Here immunoSEQ multiplex PCR was the method, and the copy in TCRdb shows in-frame clones only, minus some. The sample lists about 980,000 clones; over 75% were seen once. The germline V gene has CDR1 MDHEN and CDR2 SYDVKM. The V end lost 4 bases, the J end lost 1 base, and 13 bases lay between the germline ends. The CDR3 is 15 amino acids. Free of recent acute infections or vaccinations, the donors were healthy HIV-negative adults. The authors divided CD4+ cells into CD45RA+ naive and CD45RA-negative memory subsets. Specimen: memory CD4+ T cells sorted from blood. The subset denotes: CD45RA-negative fraction. This receptor was identified in a man aged 18 to 30 in good health. J is TRBJ1-2 and V is TRBV28; a weak D match, TRBD1 (6 bases). As DNA, the CDR3 is TGTGCCAGCAGTTCCAGGGGAACACTTAACTATGGCTACACCTTC. It translates to CASSSRGTLNYGYTF.